This T cell receptor (beta chain) was captured by sequencing in a study of shared clonotypes between healthy human individuals. Overall study context: Each donor contributed plates that comprised three CD4 naive, three CD4 memory, two CD8 naive and one CD8 memory. Whole-study results and caveats: For naive CD4 cells, 4.5% to 6.5% of clonotypes were shared across a few donors.

Per the germline V gene, CDR1 is LNHNV and CDR2 is YYDKDF (reference sequence). The CDR3 is made up of 15 amino acids. V dropped 1 base and J dropped 5 bases, with 14 bases sitting between them. The sample holds one count of this clone. The target antigen is unknown. Sequencing was performed with immunoSEQ multiplex PCR; in TCRdb, only in-frame clones are kept and a portion is missing. The repertoire holds approximately 2,000,000 clones, with 93% as singletons. CD8 cells classed as naive were CD45RO-negative and positively selected for CCR7, excluding terminally differentiated effector memory CD45RA+ cells.

The rearrangement joins TRBV15 to TRBJ2-5; tentative D call: TRBD2 (6 bases). The receptor was derived from a man between 18 and 29 years old in good health. Some clones in this sample may be carry-over from other donors' samples. The material sequenced was naive CD8+ T cells from PBMCs. The CDR3 is CATSRVTSKSETQYF. The CDR3 region has the DNA TGTGCCACCAGCAGAGTAACTAGCAAATCGGAGACCCAGTACTTC. The full variable domain, with the rest looked up from reference TRBV15 and TRBJ2-5, is DAMVIQNPRYQVTQFGKPVTLSCSQTLNHNVMYWYQQKSSQAPKLLFHYYDKDFNNEADTPDNFQSRRPNTSFCFLDIRSPGLGDTAMYLCATSRVTSKSETQYFGPGTRLLVL.